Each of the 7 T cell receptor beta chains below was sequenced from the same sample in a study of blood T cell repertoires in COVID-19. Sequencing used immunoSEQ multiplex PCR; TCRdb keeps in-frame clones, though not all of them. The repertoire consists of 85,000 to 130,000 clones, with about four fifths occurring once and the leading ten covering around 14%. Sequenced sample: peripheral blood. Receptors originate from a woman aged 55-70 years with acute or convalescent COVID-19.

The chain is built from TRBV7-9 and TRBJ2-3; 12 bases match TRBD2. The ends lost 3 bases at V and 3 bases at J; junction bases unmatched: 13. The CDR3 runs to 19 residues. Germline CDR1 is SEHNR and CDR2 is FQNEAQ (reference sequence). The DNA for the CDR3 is TGTGCCAGCAGCTTGGTACGGACCTTACTAGCGGGAGGAACAGATACGCAGTATTTT. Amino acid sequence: CASSLVRTLLAGGTDTQYF.

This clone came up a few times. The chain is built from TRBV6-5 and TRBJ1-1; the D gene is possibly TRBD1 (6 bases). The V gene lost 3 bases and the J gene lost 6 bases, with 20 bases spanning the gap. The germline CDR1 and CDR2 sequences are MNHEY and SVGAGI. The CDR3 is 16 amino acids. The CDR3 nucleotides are TGTGCCAGCAGTTATACGGGGGGCGGGAGTAGCGCTGAAGCTTTCTTT. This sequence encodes CASSYTGGGSSAEAFF.

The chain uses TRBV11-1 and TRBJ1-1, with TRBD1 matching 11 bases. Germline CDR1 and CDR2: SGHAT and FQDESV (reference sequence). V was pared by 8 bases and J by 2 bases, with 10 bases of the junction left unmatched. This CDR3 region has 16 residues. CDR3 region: CASGPTGTGGNTEAFF. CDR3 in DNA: TGTGCCAGCGGACCTACCGGGACAGGGGGAAACACTGAAGCTTTCTTT.

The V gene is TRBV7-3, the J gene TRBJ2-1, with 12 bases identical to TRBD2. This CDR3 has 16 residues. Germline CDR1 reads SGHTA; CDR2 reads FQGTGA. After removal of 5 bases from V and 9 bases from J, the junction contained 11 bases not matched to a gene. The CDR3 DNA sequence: TGTGCCAGCAGCCTACGACCGGGACTAGCGGGTCCTGAGCAGTTCTTC. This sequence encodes CASSLRPGLAGPEQFF.

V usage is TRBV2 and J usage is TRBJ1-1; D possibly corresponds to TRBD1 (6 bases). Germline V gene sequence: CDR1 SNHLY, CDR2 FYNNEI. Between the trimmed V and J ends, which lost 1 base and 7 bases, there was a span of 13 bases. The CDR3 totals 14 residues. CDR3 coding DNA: TGTGCCAGCAGTGAAGTAAGGGGGGAGGGTGAAGCTTTCTTT. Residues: CASSEVRGEGEAFF.

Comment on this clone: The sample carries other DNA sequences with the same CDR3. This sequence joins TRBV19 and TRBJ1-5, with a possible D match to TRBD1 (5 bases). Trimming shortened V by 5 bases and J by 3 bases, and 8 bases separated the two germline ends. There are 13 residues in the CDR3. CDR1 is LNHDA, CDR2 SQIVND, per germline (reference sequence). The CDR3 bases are TGTGCCAGTAGTGACAGATACAATCAGCCCCAGCATTTT. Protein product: CASSDRYNQPQHF.

The CDR3 spells CASTQTGGIRETQYF. The CDR3 nucleotides are TGTGCCAGCACTCAAACAGGGGGCATCCGCGAGACCCAGTACTTC. This chain joins TRBV7-9 and TRBJ2-5, with 9 bases identical to TRBD1. The V and J ends lost 7 bases and 5 bases, in that order; junction bases with no gene match: 11. CDR1 and CDR2 from the germline V gene are SEHNR and FQNEAQ (reference sequence). The CDR3 sequence is 15 residues long. The full variable domain, rest sourced from reference TRBV7-9 and TRBJ2-5, is DTGVSQNPRHKITKRGQNVTFRCDPISEHNRLYWYRQTLGQGPEFLTYFQNEAQLEKSRLLSDRFSAERPKGSFSTLEIQRTEQGDSAMYLCASTQTGGIRETQYFGPGTRLLVL.